A selection of T cell receptor beta chains follows, all from one sample in a study of technical replicates of blood from a few donors. Profiling relied on immunoSEQ multiplex PCR, and the TCRdb table lists in-frame clones only, not all of them. This table holds about 88,000 clones, 85% to 95% found once. Material: T cells isolated from PBMCs. The receptors derive from a human donor in good health. CDR3s include the opening cysteine and the closing phenylalanine or tryptophan. The order of the fields is J gene, D gene, V gene, clone size, CDR3 DNA, CDR3 protein. The D gene is left open where the match is weak. Size is stated for part of the rows, as once, few or many counts, or as a class when the clone is expanded.

>TRBJ2-7|-|TRBV5-1|-
TGCGCCAGCAGCTTGGCGGGTAGCGCGGTCTACGAGCAGTACTTC
CASSLAGSAVYEQYF
>TRBJ2-1|-|TRBV10-1|-
TGCGCCAGCAGTGATCCGGGAGTCGGCAATGAGCAGTTCTTC
CASSDPGVGNEQFF
>TRBJ2-5|-|TRBV7-9|-
TGTGCCAGCAGCTTAGTCCTACGGAGAAAACAAGAGACCCAGTACTTC
CASSLVLRRKQETQYF
>TRBJ2-1|TRBD2|TRBV6-5|once
TGTGCCAGCAGTTACTCGTCTAGCGGTTACAATGAGCAGTTCTTC
CASSYSSSGYNEQFF
>TRBJ1-1|-|TRBV19|-
TGTGCCAGTAGACCTGAGACGGGGAACACTGAAGCTTTCTTT
CASRPETGNTEAFF
>TRBJ1-4|-|TRBV30|-
TGTGCCTTGGACAAGGGGTTTGAAAAACTGTTTTTT
CALDKGFEKLFF
>TRBJ2-3|TRBD1|TRBV30|-
TGTGCCTGGAGTCCCGGACAGGGGGCAGATACGCAGTATTTT
CAWSPGQGADTQYF
>TRBJ1-2|-|TRBV5-4|-
TGTGCCAGCAGCCCTCCGGGGCAGGGGTACTCGGGCTACACCTTC
CASSPPGQGYSGYTF
>TRBJ2-7|-|TRBV9|-
TGTGCCAGCAGCGTAGATCTCAGCGGGTCGACCTACGAGCAGTACTTC
CASSVDLSGSTYEQYF
>TRBJ1-5|TRBD1|TRBV19|-
TGTGCCAGTAGTATCGCCGGGACAGGGGGTCGTCAGCCCCAGCATTTT
CASSIAGTGGRQPQHF
>TRBJ2-7|TRBD2|TRBV4-1|-
TGCGCCAGCAGCCAAGAGAGCGGGAGTTTGTACGAGCAGTACTTC
CASSQESGSLYEQYF
>TRBJ1-1|-|TRBV11-1|-
TGTGCCAGCAGCTTTTCAGGCGGGGGGCCGGTTGAAGCTTTCTTT
CASSFSGGGPVEAFF
>TRBJ2-1|TRBD2|TRBV4-2|-
TGTGCCAGCAGCCCGGGACTAGGGTATAGTGAGCAGTTCTTC
CASSPGLGYSEQFF
>TRBJ1-1|-|TRBV25-1|once
TGTGCCAGCACGGCCCTGGGAGGAACTGAAGCTTTCTTT
CASTALGGTEAFF
>TRBJ2-1|-|TRBV14|-
TGTGCCAGCAGCCTCGGGTGGTCGGGCTACAATGAGCAGTTCTTC
CASSLGWSGYNEQFF
>TRBJ2-3|TRBD1|TRBV2|-
TGTGCCAGCAGGAAGGATATGTTTCGACAGGGGGCCGCAGATACGCAGTATTTT
CASRKDMFRQGAADTQYF
>TRBJ1-4|-|TRBV2|-
TGTGCCAGTGATGAGATGCCGGCTAATGAAAAACTGTTTTTT
CASDEMPANEKLFF
>TRBJ2-5|TRBD2|TRBV28|-
TGTGCCAGCAGTACTCCCCGACAGTACTACAGCGGTGGGAGGGCCGGAAATGAGGTGACCCAGTACTTC
CASSTPRQYYSGGRAGNEVTQYF
>TRBJ2-2|-|TRBV5-1|-
TGCGCCAGCAGCATGGCCCCGGACACCGGGGAGCTGTTTTTT
CASSMAPDTGELFF
>TRBJ2-2|TRBD2|TRBV10-1|-
TGCGCCAGCAGTAGATTGAGCGGGGCGAACACCGGGGAGCTGTTTTTT
CASSRLSGANTGELFF